The clone carrying this T cell receptor beta chain was observed once. Its matching antigen is unknown. The sample originates from a study of T cell clonotyping in hematopoietic cell transplantation. Study-wide results and limits: At the given depth, recipient repertoires were over 95% de novo clonotypes.

The CDR3 runs 16 residues. The V gene's germline CDR1 is SNHLY and CDR2 FYNNEI. Losses at the gene ends were 0 bases for V and 4 bases for J; bases not matched to a gene: 4. TCRdb's copy holds only in-frame clones and misses some; the assay was immunoSEQ multiplex PCR. The table has 11,000 to 15,000 clones, about three fifths seen once. The origin of this receptor is a human donor who either received an allogeneic hematopoietic cell transplant for a myeloid malignancy or was a related donor (not recorded which). Some clones in this sample may be carry-over from other donors' samples. Source material: PBMCs. The chain has TRBV2 and TRBJ2-5, with 11 bases fitting TRBD2. CDR3 residues: CASSEASGGALETQYF. CDR3 nucleotide sequence: TGTGCCAGCAGTGAAGCTAGCGGGGGGGCCCTAGAGACCCAGTACTTC.